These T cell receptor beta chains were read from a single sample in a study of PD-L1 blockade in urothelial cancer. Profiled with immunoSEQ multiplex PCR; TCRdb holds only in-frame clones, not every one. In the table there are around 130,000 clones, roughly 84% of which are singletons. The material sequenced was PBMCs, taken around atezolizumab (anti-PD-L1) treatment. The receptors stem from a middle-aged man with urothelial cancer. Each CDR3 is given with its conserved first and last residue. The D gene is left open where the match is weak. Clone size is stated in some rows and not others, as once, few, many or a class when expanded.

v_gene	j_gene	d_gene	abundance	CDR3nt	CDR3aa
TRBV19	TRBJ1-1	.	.	TGTGCCAGTAGTGGGTCCGGGTTCGACACTGAAGCTTTCTTT	CASSGSGFDTEAFF
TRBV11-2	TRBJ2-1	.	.	TGTGCCAGCCAAGGACAGTTCAAGCAGTTCTTC	CASQGQFKQFF
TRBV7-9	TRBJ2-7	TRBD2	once	TGTGCCAGCTCCGGACTAGCAGAGAACCTCTACGAGCAGTACTTC	CASSGLAENLYEQYF
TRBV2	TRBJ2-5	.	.	TGTGCCAGCAGTGATGGTAGTCGGGAGACCCAGTACTTC	CASSDGSRETQYF
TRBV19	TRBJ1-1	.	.	TGTGCCAGTAGTGGGGGAAATACAGGAGGGACTGAAGCTTTCTTT	CASSGGNTGGTEAFF
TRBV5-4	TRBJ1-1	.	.	TGTGCCAGCAGCTTGGTCGGGGGAAACACTGAAGCTTTCTTT	CASSLVGGNTEAFF
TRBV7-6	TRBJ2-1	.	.	TGTGCCAGCAGCTCCGGGTCTCTCAACAATGAGCAGTTCTTC	CASSSGSLNNEQFF
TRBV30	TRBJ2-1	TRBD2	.	TGTGCCTGGAGGGGGACTAGCGGGACCCTGGGGAATGAGCAGTTCTTC	CAWRGTSGTLGNEQFF
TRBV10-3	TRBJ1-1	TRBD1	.	TGTGCCAGCCGACAGGGGATGAACACTGAAGCTTTCTTT	CASRQGMNTEAFF
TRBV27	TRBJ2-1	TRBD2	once	TGTGCCAGCAGTTCTACTAGGACTAGCGCTCCCCCAATCCGTAATGAGCAGTTCTTC	CASSSTRTSAPPIRNEQFF
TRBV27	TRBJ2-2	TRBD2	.	TGTGCCAGCAGTATGACTAGCGGGGAAGCTGGGGAGCTGTTTTTT	CASSMTSGEAGELFF
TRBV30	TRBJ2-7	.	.	TGTGCCTGGACCAGACAAGCTACCTACGAGCAGTACTTC	CAWTRQATYEQYF
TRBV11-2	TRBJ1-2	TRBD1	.	TGTGCCAGCAGCTTATCCGGGACAGGGTTTGGCTACACCTTC	CASSLSGTGFGYTF
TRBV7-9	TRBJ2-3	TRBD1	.	TGTGCCAGCAGCTTCGGACAGGGCACAGATACGCAGTATTTT	CASSFGQGTDTQYF
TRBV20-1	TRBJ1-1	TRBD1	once	TGCAGTCAGGACAGGACCACTGAAGCTTTCTTT	CSQDRTTEAFF
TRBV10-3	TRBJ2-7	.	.	TGTGCCATCAGTGAGCCTCCCAGGGGCCTACTAAGGGAGCAGTACTTC	CAISEPPRGLLREQYF
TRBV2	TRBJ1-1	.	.	TGTGCCAGCAGTGAAAGGAGGGAGACTGAAGCTTTCTTT	CASSERRETEAFF
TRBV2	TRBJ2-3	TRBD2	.	TGTGCCAGCAGGAACGGGAGACTAGCGGGACACACAGATACGCAGTATTTT	CASRNGRLAGHTDTQYF
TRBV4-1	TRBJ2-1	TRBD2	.	TGCGCCAGCAGCCAAGGGCTAGCGGGAGAAAATGAGCAGTTCTTC	CASSQGLAGENEQFF
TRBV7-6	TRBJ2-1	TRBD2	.	TGTGCCAGCAGCTTAATGTACGGCGGGAGCTCCTACAATGAGCAGTTCTTC	CASSLMYGGSSYNEQFF
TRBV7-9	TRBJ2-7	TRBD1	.	TGTGCCAGCAGCTTCGGTTGGGACAGGGGAGCGGGAGAGCAGTACTTC	CASSFGWDRGAGEQYF
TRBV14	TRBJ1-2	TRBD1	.	TGTGCCAGCAGCCAAGATTACGGGACAGTCTATGGCTACACCTTC	CASSQDYGTVYGYTF
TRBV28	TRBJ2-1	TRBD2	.	TGTGCCAGCAGACCGAGAAAGAAACCCGGACTAGACAATGAGCAGTTCTTC	CASRPRKKPGLDNEQFF
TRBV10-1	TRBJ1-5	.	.	TGCGCCAGCAGTGAGTCACTAGTCGGGGTAATCCAGCCCCAGCATTTT	CASSESLVGVIQPQHF
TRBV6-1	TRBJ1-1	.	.	TGTGCCAGCAGTGAGGCAGGGGTTATGGGTGAAGCTTTCTTT	CASSEAGVMGEAFF
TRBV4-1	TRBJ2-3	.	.	TGCGCCAGCAGCCAAAGGCCCTTGCGCAGGGGGGCCACAGATACGCAGTATTTT	CASSQRPLRRGATDTQYF
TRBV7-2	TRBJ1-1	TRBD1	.	TGTGCCAGCAGCTTAGGACCTCCAGGGGGCGCGGACACTGAAGCTTTCTTT	CASSLGPPGGADTEAFF
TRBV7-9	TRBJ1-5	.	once	TGTGCCAGCAGCTTTTCAGGGGGCAATCAGCCCCAGCATTTT	CASSFSGGNQPQHF
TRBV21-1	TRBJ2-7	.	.	TGTGCCAGCAGCAAAGAAGGTGGGCACGAGCAGTACTTC	CASSKEGGHEQYF
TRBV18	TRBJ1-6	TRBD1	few	TGTGCCAGCTCACCATCGGGACAGGGAGTTTCACCCCTCCACTTT	CASSPSGQGVSPLHF
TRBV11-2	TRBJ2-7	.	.	TGTGCCAGCAGCCCATCTAGGCGGACCTACGAGCAGTACTTC	CASSPSRRTYEQYF
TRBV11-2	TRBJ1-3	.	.	TGTGCCAGCAGCAAAGGGGAAGCACTGGGAAACACCATATATTTT	CASSKGEALGNTIYF